These T cell receptor beta chains were read from a single sample in a study of T cells after posttransplantation cyclophosphamide. Data came from immunoSEQ multiplex PCR; TCRdb stores just in-frame clones and leaves some out. The table lists approximately 52,000 clones, roughly 86% of them singletons. Sequences were obtained from PBMCs. The receptors derive from a young man with a blood cancer, CMV-positive, and with a related stem cell donor. CDR3s leave out the opening cysteine and the closing phenylalanine or tryptophan. The D gene is left open where the match is weak.

v_call: TRBV5-5; d_call: TRBD1; cdr3_aa: ASSSWDSNQETQY
v_call: TRBV5-4; d_call: .; cdr3_aa: ASSLGGGTNYEQY
v_call: TRBV6-6; d_call: .; cdr3_aa: ASDDYYNEQF
v_call: TRBV5-1; d_call: .; cdr3_aa: ASSLAVTGTETQY
v_call: TRBV5-1; d_call: .; cdr3_aa: ASSLGTAGRETQY
v_call: TRBV6-5; d_call: TRBD1; cdr3_aa: ASSMDRGPFEKLF
v_call: TRBV18; d_call: TRBD1; cdr3_aa: ASSPLGQARGNQPQH
v_call: TRBV7-9; d_call: TRBD1; cdr3_aa: ASSSGTGASNEKLF
v_call: TRBV28; d_call: .; cdr3_aa: ASSFVRETQY
v_call: TRBV7-9; d_call: TRBD2; cdr3_aa: ASSTPPGGRMNTGELF
v_call: TRBV5-8; d_call: TRBD1; cdr3_aa: ASSLEQGAWTEAF
v_call: TRBV18; d_call: TRBD1; cdr3_aa: ASSPIAGTGNSYEQY
v_call: TRBV29-1; d_call: TRBD2; cdr3_aa: SVEPSGRNEQF
v_call: TRBV7-9; d_call: .; cdr3_aa: ASSLLLTPLIYGQY